This T cell receptor beta chain came from a study of T cells in Graves' hyperthyroidism and ophthalmopathy (dated by TCRdb to about 2019). Looking at the study overall: Peripheral blood samples were taken at the time of initial diagnosis, prior to any treatment. A discovery cohort of about a hundred patients, fewer than 50 with Graves' ophthalmopathy and about 58 with stable Graves' hyperthyroidism, was used to find distinguishing TCR V-J signatures. Prospective prediction of ophthalmopathy was tested in an independent validation cohort of some 19 hyperthyroidism patients and 17 patients who later progressed to ophthalmopathy. The roughly 90 discovery patients were divided at random into training and test sets in a 7:3 ratio. In several Graves' hyperthyroidism patients, the study also compared T-cell repertoires from thyroid tissue with T-cell repertoires from blood. Once sampling was done, hyperthyroidism patients were given methimazole at a starting dose of 30 mg daily, whereas ophthalmopathy patients were given high-dose intravenous methylprednisolone. The paper describes TCR Vbeta CDR3 sequencing of 135 peripheral blood samples, made up of around 41 ophthalmopathy patients, 70 to 80 hyperthyroidism patients and some 17 progressor patients.

Amplification of TCR beta CDR3 regions was carried out from RNA transcripts. For the first round of RT-PCR on the TCR CDR3, the HTBI primer set was used together with the Qiagen OneStep RT-PCR kit. Libraries were constructed in a second round of multiplex PCR, after which size selection and purification were performed. The libraries were sequenced on an Illumina HiSeq2000 using paired-end 100 bp reads. As for the authors' bioinformatics: SOAPnuke was used to process the raw data, removing reads that contained adapters or uncalled bases, had a mean Phred below 15, or lacked an exact match to the constant primer or identifier. COPE v1.2.5 was used to merge the high-quality paired reads, and each unique nucleotide sequence was defined as a clonotype. MiTCR v1.1 was used to align clonotypes to the IMGT TRBV, TRBD and TRBJ reference segments. Only V-J combinations with frequency above 0.0001, covering 98% to 99.2% of repertoires, were analysed. A TCS score was defined as the ratio between F50 (clonal expansion) and ExV (chaos), using BLOSUM62-based TCRdist between CDR3 peptides within each V-J. Welch's t-statistics and random forest reduced around 550 V-J features to about 13, which were used in a naive Bayes classifier (R e1071). The similarity between thyroid and blood repertoires was quantified using the Morisita-Horn index. The public reads were quality trimmed at Q25 with fastp and then assembled into clones with MiXCR by TCRdb, keeping productive beta chains. Entries are consolidated by CDR3 protein sequence, retaining the most common genes and DNA. The V and J calls and clone size are TCRdb's, not the authors'. Counted in this sample were about 840,000 distinct CDR3 sequences; about two fifths of them appeared once. The top ten clones comprise around 9.3% of the sample.

The CDR3 covers 14 residues, taking in both the cysteine and the phenylalanine. CDR3 DNA is the only sequence kept; it has 42 bases, read in frame from the first base. V is cut by 3 bases and J by 3 bases, and the space between the germline ends is 11 bases. CDR1 and CDR2 are read off the germline V gene as SNHLY and FYNNEI. This clonotype was picked up many times. No antigen is known for it. No per-base quality is available; no much larger clone lies one base away. Overall study results and their limits: No statistical method was used to set the sample size in advance, and investigators knew the group allocation. Most expanded thyroid clonotypes (frequency above 0.001) were also found in blood, which suggests that blood repertoires may mirror thyroid immune responses. A model built on a 13 V-J signature distinguished ophthalmopathy from stable hyperthyroidism, reaching roughly 88% sensitivity and about 81% specificity in cross-validation and 80%/75% in testing. During validation, the model predicted progression to ophthalmopathy a median of about 6.5 months ahead of onset, with around 71% sensitivity and 72% to 85% specificity.

Stable Graves' hyperthyroidism was defined as no progression to ophthalmopathy during 18 months of follow-up. Hyperthyroidism patients were newly diagnosed, had a disease duration of under 2 months, and were aged 18 to 65 years. Exclusion was applied to patients with uncontrolled infections, other autoimmune diseases, pregnancy or lactation. Diagnoses were established on the basis of clinical symptoms, serum thyroxine and TRAb, thyroid ultrasound, and orbital computed tomography. PBMCs were separated from roughly 10 ml of fresh peripheral blood using Ficoll-Paque density gradient centrifugation. Total RNA was extracted with Trizol reagent, and quality was checked on an Agilent 2100 Bioanalyzer.

Sequenced sample: blood. Recombination connected TRBV2 to TRBJ2-5; the D segment might be TRBD1 or TRBD2, since each matches 6 bases. This TCR derives from a man aged 18-30 years with Graves' hyperthyroidism. The CDR3 region: CASSDRRGEETQYF. The DNA is as follows: TGTGCCAGCAGTGATCGGAGGGGGGAAGAGACCCAGTACTTC.